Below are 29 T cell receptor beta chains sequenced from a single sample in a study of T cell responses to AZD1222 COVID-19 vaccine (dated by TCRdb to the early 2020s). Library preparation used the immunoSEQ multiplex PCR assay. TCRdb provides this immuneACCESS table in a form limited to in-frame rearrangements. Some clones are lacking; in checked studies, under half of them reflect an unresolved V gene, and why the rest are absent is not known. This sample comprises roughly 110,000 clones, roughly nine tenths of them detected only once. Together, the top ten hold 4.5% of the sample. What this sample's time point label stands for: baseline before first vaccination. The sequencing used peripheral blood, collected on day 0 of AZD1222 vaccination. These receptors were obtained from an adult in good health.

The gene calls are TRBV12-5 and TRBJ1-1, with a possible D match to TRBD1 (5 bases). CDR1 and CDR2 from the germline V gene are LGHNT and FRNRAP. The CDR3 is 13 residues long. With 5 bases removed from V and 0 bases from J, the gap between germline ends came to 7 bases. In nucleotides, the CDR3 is TGTGCTAGTGGTGGGGCAGTGAACACTGAAGCTTTCTTT. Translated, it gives CASGGAVNTEAFF.

The CDR3 reads CASSFGRSFNQPQHF. The DNA of the CDR3 is TGTGCCAGCAGCTTTGGCAGAAGTTTCAATCAGCCCCAGCATTTT. The chain is built from TRBV7-2 and TRBJ1-5; D gene ambiguous. CDR3 size: 15 residues. The V gene's germline CDR1 is SGHTA and CDR2 FQGNSA. V lost 3 bases and J 3 bases, leaving 12 bases between the germline ends.

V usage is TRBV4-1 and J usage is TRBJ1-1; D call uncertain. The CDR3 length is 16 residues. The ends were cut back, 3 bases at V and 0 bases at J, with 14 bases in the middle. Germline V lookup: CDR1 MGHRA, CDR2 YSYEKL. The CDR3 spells CASSHLPDAMNTEAFF. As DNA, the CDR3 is TGCGCCAGCAGCCATCTCCCCGATGCAATGAACACTGAAGCTTTCTTT.

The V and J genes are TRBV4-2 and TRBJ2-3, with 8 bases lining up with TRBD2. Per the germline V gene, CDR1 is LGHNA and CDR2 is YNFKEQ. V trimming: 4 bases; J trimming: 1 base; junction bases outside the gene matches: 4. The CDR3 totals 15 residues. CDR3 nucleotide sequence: TGTGCCAGCAGCCGGACTAGCACTGGCACAGATACGCAGTATTTT. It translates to CASSRTSTGTDTQYF.

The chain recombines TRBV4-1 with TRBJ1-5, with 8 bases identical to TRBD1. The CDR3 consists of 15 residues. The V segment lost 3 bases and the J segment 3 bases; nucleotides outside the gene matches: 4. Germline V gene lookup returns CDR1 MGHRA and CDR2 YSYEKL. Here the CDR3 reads CASSQLQGDNQPQHF. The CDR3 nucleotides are TGCGCCAGCAGCCAGTTACAGGGGGACAATCAGCCCCAGCATTTT.

The CDR3, as DNA: TGTGCCAGCAGTGAAGTCGGCTCGCCTAACTATGGCTACACCTTC. Its translation: CASSEVGSPNYGYTF. The J gene is TRBJ1-2, the V gene TRBV6-1; D is undetermined. The CDR3 extends over 15 amino acids. Trimming took off 1 base at V and 0 bases at J, with 9 bases between the two ends. Germline loops: CDR1 MNHNS, CDR2 SASEGT.

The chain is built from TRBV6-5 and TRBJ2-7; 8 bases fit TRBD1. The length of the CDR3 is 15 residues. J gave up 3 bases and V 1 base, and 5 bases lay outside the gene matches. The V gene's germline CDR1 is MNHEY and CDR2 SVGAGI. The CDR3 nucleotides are TGTGCCAGCAGTTACTTAGCAGGGGGCGGCTACGAGCAGTACTTC. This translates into CASSYLAGGGYEQYF.

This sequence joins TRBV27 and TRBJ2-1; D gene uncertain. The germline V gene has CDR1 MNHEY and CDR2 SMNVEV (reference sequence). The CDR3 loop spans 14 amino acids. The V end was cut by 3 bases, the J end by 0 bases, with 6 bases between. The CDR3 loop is CASSFASSYNEQFF. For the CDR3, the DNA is TGTGCCAGCAGTTTCGCGAGCTCCTACAATGAGCAGTTCTTC.

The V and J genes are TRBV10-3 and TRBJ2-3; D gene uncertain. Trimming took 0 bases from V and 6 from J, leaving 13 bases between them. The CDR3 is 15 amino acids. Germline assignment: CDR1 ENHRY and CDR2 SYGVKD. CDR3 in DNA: TGTGCCATCAGTGAGTCAGGTAACGGCCGGGATACGCAGTATTTT. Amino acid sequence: CAISESGNGRDTQYF.

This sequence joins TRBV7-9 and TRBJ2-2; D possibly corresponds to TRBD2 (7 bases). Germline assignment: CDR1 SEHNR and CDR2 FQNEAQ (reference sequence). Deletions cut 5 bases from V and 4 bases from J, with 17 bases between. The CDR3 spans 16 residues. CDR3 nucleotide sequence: TGTGCCAGCAGCCCCGAAGGGGGGGGGCGCACCGGGGAGCTGTTTTTT. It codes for CASSPEGGGRTGELFF.

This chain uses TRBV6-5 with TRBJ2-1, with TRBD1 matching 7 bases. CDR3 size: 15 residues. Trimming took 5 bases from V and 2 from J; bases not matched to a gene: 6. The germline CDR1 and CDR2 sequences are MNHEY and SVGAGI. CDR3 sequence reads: CASSIDRAPYNEQFF. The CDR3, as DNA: TGTGCCAGCAGTATAGACAGGGCCCCCTACAATGAGCAGTTCTTC.

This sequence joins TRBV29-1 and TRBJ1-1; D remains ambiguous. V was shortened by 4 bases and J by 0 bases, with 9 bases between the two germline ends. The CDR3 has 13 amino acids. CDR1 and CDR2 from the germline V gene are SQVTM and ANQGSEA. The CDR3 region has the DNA TGCAGCGTTGTTGCCAATTTGAACACTGAAGCTTTCTTT. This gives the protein CSVVANLNTEAFF. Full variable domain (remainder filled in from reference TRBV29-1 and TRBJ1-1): SAVISQKPSRDICQRGTSLTIQCQVDSQVTMMFWYRQQPGQSLTLIATANQGSEATYESGFVIDKFPISRPNLTFSTLTVSNMSPEDSSIYLCSVVANLNTEAFFGQGTRLTVV.

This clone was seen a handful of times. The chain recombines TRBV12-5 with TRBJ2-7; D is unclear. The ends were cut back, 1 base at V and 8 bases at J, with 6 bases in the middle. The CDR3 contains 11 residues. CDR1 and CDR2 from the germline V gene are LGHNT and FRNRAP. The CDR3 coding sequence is TGTGCTAGTGGTTTGGGAGACAAGCAGTACTTC. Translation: CASGLGDKQYF. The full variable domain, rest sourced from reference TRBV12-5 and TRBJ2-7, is DARVTQTPRHKVTEMGQEVTMRCQPILGHNTVFWYRQTMMQGLELLAYFRNRAPLDDSGMPKDRFSAEMPDATLATLKIQPSEPRDSAVYFCASGLGDKQYFGPGTRLTVT.

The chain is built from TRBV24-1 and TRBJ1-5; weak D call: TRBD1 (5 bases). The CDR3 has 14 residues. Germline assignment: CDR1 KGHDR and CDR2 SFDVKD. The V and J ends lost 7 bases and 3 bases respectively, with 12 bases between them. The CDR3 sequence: CATRATGHNQPQHF. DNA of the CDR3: TGTGCCACCAGAGCAACAGGCCACAATCAGCCCCAGCATTTT.

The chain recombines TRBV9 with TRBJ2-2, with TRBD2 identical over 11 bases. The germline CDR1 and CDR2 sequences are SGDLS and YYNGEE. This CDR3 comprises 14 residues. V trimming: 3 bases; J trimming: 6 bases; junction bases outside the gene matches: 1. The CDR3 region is CASSATSGAGELFF. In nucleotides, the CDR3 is TGTGCCAGCAGCGCGACTAGCGGGGCCGGGGAGCTGTTTTTT.

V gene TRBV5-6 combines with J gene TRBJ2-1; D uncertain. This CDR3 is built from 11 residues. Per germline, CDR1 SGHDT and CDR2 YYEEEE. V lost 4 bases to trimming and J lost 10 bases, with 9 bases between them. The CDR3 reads CASSLSLEQFF. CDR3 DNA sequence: TGTGCCAGCAGCCTGTCGCTGGAGCAGTTCTTC.

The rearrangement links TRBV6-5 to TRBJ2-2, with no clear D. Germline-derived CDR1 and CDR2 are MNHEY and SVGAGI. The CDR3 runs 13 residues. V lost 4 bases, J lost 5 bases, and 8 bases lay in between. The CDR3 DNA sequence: TGTGCCAGCAGTTTTGTTAAAACCGGGGAGCTGTTTTTT. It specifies CASSFVKTGELFF.

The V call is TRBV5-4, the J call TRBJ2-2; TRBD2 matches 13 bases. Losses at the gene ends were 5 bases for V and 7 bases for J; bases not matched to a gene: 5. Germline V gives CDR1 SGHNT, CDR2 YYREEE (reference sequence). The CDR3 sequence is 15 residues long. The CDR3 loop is CASRTSGGANGELFF. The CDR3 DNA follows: TGTGCCAGCAGAACTAGCGGGGGGGCCAACGGGGAGCTGTTTTTT.

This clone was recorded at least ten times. The CDR3: CASSFLVRGEGSPLHF. CDR3 coding DNA: TGTGCCAGCAGCTTTTTAGTAAGGGGGGAGGGTTCACCCCTCCACTTT. V is TRBV7-2 and J is TRBJ1-6; weak D call: TRBD1 (6 bases). The CDR3 loop spans 16 amino acids. V lost 3 bases and J lost 9, with 18 bases in between. Per the germline V gene, CDR1 is SGHTA and CDR2 is FQGNSA.

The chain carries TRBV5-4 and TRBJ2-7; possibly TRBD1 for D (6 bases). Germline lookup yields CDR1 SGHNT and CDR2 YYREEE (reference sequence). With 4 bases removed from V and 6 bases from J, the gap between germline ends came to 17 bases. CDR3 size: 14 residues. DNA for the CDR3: TGTGCCAGCAGCCCAAGGAACAGGGCTAGCGAGCAGTACTTC. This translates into CASSPRNRASEQYF.

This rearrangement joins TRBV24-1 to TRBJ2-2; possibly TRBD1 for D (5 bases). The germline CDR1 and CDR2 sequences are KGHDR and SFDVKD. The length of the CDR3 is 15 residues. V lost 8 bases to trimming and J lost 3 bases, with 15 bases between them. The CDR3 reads CATKGNRSYTGELFF. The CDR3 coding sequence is TGTGCCACCAAGGGCAACAGGAGCTACACCGGGGAGCTGTTTTTT.

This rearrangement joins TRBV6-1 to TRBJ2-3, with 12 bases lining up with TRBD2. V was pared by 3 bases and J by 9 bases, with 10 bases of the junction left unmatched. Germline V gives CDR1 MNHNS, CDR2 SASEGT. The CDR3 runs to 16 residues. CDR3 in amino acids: CASSESASGGANTQYF. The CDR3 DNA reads TGTGCCAGCAGTGAGTCGGCTAGCGGGGGGGCCAACACGCAGTATTTT.

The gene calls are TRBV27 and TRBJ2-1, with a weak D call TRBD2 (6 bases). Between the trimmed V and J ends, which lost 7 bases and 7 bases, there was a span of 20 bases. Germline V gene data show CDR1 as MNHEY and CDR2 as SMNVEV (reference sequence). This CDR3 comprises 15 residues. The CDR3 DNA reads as TGTGCCAGCACAAGCTCCCATCGGAGGGTGAATGAGCAGTTCTTC. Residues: CASTSSHRRVNEQFF.

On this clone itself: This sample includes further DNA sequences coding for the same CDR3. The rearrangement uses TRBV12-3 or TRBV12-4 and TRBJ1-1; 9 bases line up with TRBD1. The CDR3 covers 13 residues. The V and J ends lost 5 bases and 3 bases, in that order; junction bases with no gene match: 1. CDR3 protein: CASSRTGDTEAFF. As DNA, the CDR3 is TGTGCCAGCAGTCGGACAGGGGACACTGAAGCTTTCTTT.

This CDR3 is CASSYRTALKAFF. CDR3 nucleotides: TGTGCCAGCAGTTACCGGACAGCCTTGAAAGCTTTCTTT. The chain couples TRBV6-2 or TRBV6-3 to TRBJ1-1; weak D call: TRBD1 (6 bases). The CDR3 covers 13 residues. The germline V gene encodes CDR1 MNHEY and CDR2 SVGEGT. V shed 2 bases and J shed 9 bases, with 13 bases lying between them.

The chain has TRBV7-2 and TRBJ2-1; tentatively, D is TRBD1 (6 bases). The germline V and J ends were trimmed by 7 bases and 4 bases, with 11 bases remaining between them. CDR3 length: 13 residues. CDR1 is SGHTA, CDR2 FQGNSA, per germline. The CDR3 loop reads CASNLDRYNEQFF. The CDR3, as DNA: TGTGCCAGCAACCTGGACAGATACAATGAGCAGTTCTTC.

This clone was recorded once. CDR3 DNA: TGTGCCTGGAATAAGCAGGGATCTGACTATGGCTACACCTTC. It codes for CAWNKQGSDYGYTF. This rearrangement joins TRBV30 to TRBJ1-2; D might be TRBD1 (5 bases). Germline V gene sequence: CDR1 GTSNPN, CDR2 SVGIG (reference sequence). The CDR3 length is 14 residues. Trimming took off 4 bases at V and 3 bases at J, with 15 bases between the two ends.

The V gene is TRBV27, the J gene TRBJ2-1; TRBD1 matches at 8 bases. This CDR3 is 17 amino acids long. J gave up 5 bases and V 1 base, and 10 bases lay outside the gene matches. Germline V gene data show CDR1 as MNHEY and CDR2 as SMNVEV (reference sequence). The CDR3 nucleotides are TGTGCCAGCAGTTTATACAGGGGGTTGCTTGGGAACAATGAGCAGTTCTTC. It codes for CASSLYRGLLGNNEQFF.

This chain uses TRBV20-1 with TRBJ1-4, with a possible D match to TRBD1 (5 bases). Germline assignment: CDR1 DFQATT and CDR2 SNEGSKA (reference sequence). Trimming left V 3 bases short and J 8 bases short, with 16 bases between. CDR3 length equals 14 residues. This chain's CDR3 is CSASLGEVGEKLFF. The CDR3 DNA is TGCAGTGCTAGTTTGGGGGAGGTCGGGGAAAAACTGTTTTTT.